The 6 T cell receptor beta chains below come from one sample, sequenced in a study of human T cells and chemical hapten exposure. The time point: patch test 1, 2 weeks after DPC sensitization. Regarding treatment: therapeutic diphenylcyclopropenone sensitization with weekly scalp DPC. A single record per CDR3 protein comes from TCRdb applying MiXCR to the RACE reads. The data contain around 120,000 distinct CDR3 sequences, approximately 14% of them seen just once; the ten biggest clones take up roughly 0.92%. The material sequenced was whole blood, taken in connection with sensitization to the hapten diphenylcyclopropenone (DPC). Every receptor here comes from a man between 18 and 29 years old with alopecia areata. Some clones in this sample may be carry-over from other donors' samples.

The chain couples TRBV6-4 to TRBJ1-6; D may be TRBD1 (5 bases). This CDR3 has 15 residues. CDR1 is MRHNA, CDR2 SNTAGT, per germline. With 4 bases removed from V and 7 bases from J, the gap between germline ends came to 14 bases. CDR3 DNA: TGTGCCAGCAGTGGGGGACTCGACGGGAATTCACCCCTCCACTTT. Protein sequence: CASSGGLDGNSPLHF.

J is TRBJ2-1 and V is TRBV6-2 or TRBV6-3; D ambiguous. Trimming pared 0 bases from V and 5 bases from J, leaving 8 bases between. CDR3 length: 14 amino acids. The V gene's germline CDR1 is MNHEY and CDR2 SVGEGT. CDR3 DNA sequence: TGTGCCAGCAGTTACTCAGCAGCCCACAATGAGCAGTTCTTC. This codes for CASSYSAAHNEQFF.

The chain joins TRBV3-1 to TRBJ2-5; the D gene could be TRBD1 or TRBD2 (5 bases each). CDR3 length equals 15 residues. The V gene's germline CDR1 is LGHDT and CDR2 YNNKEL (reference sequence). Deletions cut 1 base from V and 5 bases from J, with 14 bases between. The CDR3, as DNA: TGTGCCAGCAGCCAAGCACCCGGGGACGGGGAGACCCAGTACTTC. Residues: CASSQAPGDGETQYF.

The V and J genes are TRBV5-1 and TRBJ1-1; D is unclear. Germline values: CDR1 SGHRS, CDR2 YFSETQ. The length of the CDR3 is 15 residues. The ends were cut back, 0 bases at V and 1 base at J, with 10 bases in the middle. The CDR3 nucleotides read TGCGCCAGCAGCTTGGTGCCCGGCAGGAACACTGAAGCTTTCTTT. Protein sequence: CASSLVPGRNTEAFF.

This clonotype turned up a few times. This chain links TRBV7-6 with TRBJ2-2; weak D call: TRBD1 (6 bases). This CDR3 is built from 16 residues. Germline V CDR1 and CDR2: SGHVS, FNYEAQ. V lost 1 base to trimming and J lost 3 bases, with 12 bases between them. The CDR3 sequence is CASSLGPGVYTGELFF. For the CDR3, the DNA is TGTGCCAGCAGCTTAGGTCCAGGGGTGTACACCGGGGAGCTGTTTTTT.

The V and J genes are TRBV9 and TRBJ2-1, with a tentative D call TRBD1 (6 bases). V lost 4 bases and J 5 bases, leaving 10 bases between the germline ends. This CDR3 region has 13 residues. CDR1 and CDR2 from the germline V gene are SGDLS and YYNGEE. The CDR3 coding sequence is TGTGCCAGCAGCATAGACAGGAACAATGAGCAGTTCTTC. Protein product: CASSIDRNNEQFF.